This T cell receptor beta chain originates from a study of T cell changes during pregnancy in multiple sclerosis. The table came from immunoSEQ multiplex PCR; TCRdb's copy has only in-frame clones and leaves some out. The data contain 50,000 or so clones, 92% of them seen just once; the ten biggest clones take up about 0.6%. The TCR was taken from a female donor with multiple sclerosis, enrolled in a pregnancy study. The sequenced sample was CD4+ T cells from peripheral blood mononuclear cells, obtained after pregnancy.

The CDR3 coding sequence is TGTGCCAGCAGACCAGCCGGGGGGACGGTCTATGGCTACACCTTC. Translated, it gives CASRPAGGTVYGYTF. V gene TRBV25-1 combines with J gene TRBJ1-2, with a tentative D call TRBD1 (5 bases). The CDR3 consists of 15 residues. Deletions cut 6 bases from V and 4 bases from J, with 18 bases between. Germline lookup yields CDR1 MGHDK and CDR2 SYGVNS.